The source of this T cell receptor beta chain is a study of T cells in Graves' hyperthyroidism and ophthalmopathy. CDR1 is SGHVS, CDR2 FNYEAQ, per germline. This CDR3 comprises 13 residues. Trimming shortened V by 2 bases and J by 12 bases, and 16 bases separated the two germline ends. TCR beta CDR3 sequences were amplified from RNA transcripts. The primer set for the first-round RT-PCR of the TCR CDR3 was HTBI. MiXCR, run by TCRdb on the multiplex PCR reads, gives a single entry per CDR3 protein. Of 500,000 to 600,000 distinct CDR3 sequences in the sample, approximately 44% are singletons; the top ten hold about 7.8%. Patients with uncontrolled infections, other autoimmune diseases, pregnancy or lactation were excluded.

This sequence was found in a woman aged 18-29 years with Graves' hyperthyroidism. The chain is built from TRBV7-6 and TRBJ1-2; TRBD1 is a possible D gene (5 bases). Sequencing input: peripheral blood or thyroid tissue (not recorded which). The CDR3 spells CASSLSGLDGNTF. The CDR3 bases are TGTGCCAGCAGCTTATCGGGACTGGATGGAAACACCTTC.